A selection of T cell receptor beta chains follows, all from one sample in a study of blood T cell repertoires in COVID-19. The table came from immunoSEQ multiplex PCR; TCRdb's copy has only in-frame clones and leaves some out. The data hold 250,000 or so clones, with 70% to 90% observed a single time. The specimen was PBMCs or T cells enriched from blood (not recorded which). These receptors all come from a man younger than 40 who had recovered from COVID-19. Each CDR3 is given with its conserved first and last residue. Fields, in order: V gene, J gene, D gene, clone size, CDR3 DNA, CDR3 protein. A D gene is named only where the DNA matches it firmly. Some rows mark clone size as missing; the rest say once, few, many or name a class of expanded clone.

V: TRBV13
J: TRBJ1-1
D: -
size: -
DNA: TGTGCCAGCAGCTTAGGGGGGGCGAACACTGAAGCTTTCTTT
CDR3: CASSLGGANTEAFF

V: TRBV7-9
J: TRBJ1-3
D: -
size: -
DNA: TGTGCCAGCAGCTTAGTATACAGTAGCTCTGGAAACACCATATATTTT
CDR3: CASSLVYSSSGNTIYF

V: TRBV18
J: TRBJ2-4
D: -
size: -
DNA: TGTGCCAGCTCACCTTTGATCACAGGGTTAGCCAAAAACATTCAGTACTTC
CDR3: CASSPLITGLAKNIQYF

V: TRBV28
J: TRBJ1-6
D: TRBD1
size: -
DNA: TGTGCCAGCAGAGGTGGGACAGGGAATTCACCCCTCCACTTT
CDR3: CASRGGTGNSPLHF

V: TRBV5-6
J: TRBJ1-4
D: -
size: -
DNA: TGTGCCAGCAGCTTCGGGGGGGCCGGTGAAAAACTGTTTTTT
CDR3: CASSFGGAGEKLFF

V: TRBV7-2
J: TRBJ2-1
D: TRBD2
size: -
DNA: TGTGCCAGCAGCTTAGGGGGCAGCGGGGATTACAATGAGCAGTTCTTC
CDR3: CASSLGGSGDYNEQFF

V: TRBV7-9
J: TRBJ2-7
D: -
size: -
DNA: TGTGCCAGCAGCTTAAGGCCCGGGACAAACGACGAGCAGTACTTC
CDR3: CASSLRPGTNDEQYF

V: TRBV10-3
J: TRBJ2-2
D: -
size: -
DNA: TGTGCCATCAGTCGGACAGAGAACACCGGGGAGCTGTTTTTT
CDR3: CAISRTENTGELFF

V: TRBV6-5
J: TRBJ2-3
D: -
size: -
DNA: TGTGCCAGCAGAGTCGACAGACGCACAGATACGCAGTATTTT
CDR3: CASRVDRRTDTQYF

V: TRBV2
J: TRBJ1-3
D: -
size: -
DNA: TGTGCCAGCAGTGATAGGTTCTTCCGGACATATCCTGGAAACACCATATATTTT
CDR3: CASSDRFFRTYPGNTIYF

V: TRBV7-9
J: TRBJ2-2
D: -
size: -
DNA: TGTGCCAGCAGCTTAGCCTTTTCCACAACCGGGGAGCTGTTTTTT
CDR3: CASSLAFSTTGELFF

V: TRBV5-1
J: TRBJ2-1
D: TRBD2
size: -
DNA: TGCGCCAGCAGCTTGTCGGGACTAGCGGGTTACAATGAGCAGTTCTTC
CDR3: CASSLSGLAGYNEQFF

V: TRBV5-4
J: TRBJ2-7
D: -
size: once
DNA: TGTGCCAGCAGCTTGGGAGCGAGCGGATACGCCCCTAACGAGCAGTACTTC
CDR3: CASSLGASGYAPNEQYF

V: TRBV19
J: TRBJ2-7
D: -
size: -
DNA: TGTGCCAGTTCGAACCGAGCGGCCTCCTACGAGCAGTACTTC
CDR3: CASSNRAASYEQYF

V: TRBV5-4
J: TRBJ2-3
D: -
size: -
DNA: TGTGCCAGCAGCCCCTCAGTAACAGATACGCAGTATTTT
CDR3: CASSPSVTDTQYF

V: TRBV6-5
J: TRBJ2-2
D: TRBD2
size: -
DNA: TGTGCCAGCAGTTACTGGGGGGGGACCGGGGAGCTGTTTTTT
CDR3: CASSYWGGTGELFF

V: TRBV7-6
J: TRBJ1-4
D: -
size: -
DNA: TGTGCCAGCAGCCTCGAGGTGGGGGCGCCTAATGAAAAACTGTTTTTT
CDR3: CASSLEVGAPNEKLFF

V: TRBV7-9
J: TRBJ1-1
D: -
size: -
DNA: TGTGCCAGCAGCTCGGAGTCGGTAGCTTTCTTT
CDR3: CASSSESVAFF

V: TRBV2
J: TRBJ1-2
D: -
size: once
DNA: TGTGCCAGCAGTGATGGCTCCAAATGGGCAAGCACCTTC
CDR3: CASSDGSKWASTF

V: TRBV6-6
J: TRBJ2-7
D: TRBD2
size: -
DNA: TGTGCCAGCAGTAGACCTGGGACTAGCGGAACCTACGAGCAGTACTTC
CDR3: CASSRPGTSGTYEQYF

V: TRBV2
J: TRBJ1-5
D: -
size: few
DNA: TGTGCCAGCGACCGGACAACTAATCAGCCCCAGCATTTT
CDR3: CASDRTTNQPQHF

V: TRBV30
J: TRBJ1-2
D: -
size: few
DNA: TGTGCCTGGGATCAGGGCCTCTATGGCTACACCTTC
CDR3: CAWDQGLYGYTF

V: TRBV18
J: TRBJ1-5
D: -
size: -
DNA: TGTGCCAGCTCACTTCCCGGGACTCCTCGCGGAAGGCCCCAGCATTTT
CDR3: CASSLPGTPRGRPQHF

V: TRBV19
J: TRBJ2-6
D: TRBD1
size: -
DNA: TGTGCCAGTATTAAACCCTTGCCGGGACAGCCCTTTCAAACCTCTGGGGCCAACGTCCTGACTTTC
CDR3: CASIKPLPGQPFQTSGANVLTF

V: TRBV30
J: TRBJ2-3
D: -
size: -
DNA: TGTGCCTGGAGTGCCCCCCATCCCGGAGGACTCACAGATACGCAGTATTTT
CDR3: CAWSAPHPGGLTDTQYF

V: TRBV11-2
J: TRBJ1-1
D: -
size: -
DNA: TGTGCCAGCAGCTTAGATACCGGGGTTGCTTTCTTT
CDR3: CASSLDTGVAFF

V: TRBV28
J: TRBJ1-1
D: -
size: few
DNA: TGTGCCAGCAGTTCCAACGGGGGAAGATTGAACACTGAAGCTTTCTTT
CDR3: CASSSNGGRLNTEAFF

V: TRBV10-3
J: TRBJ1-1
D: -
size: -
DNA: TGTGCCATCGGGAACAGGGAAACTGAAGCTTTCTTT
CDR3: CAIGNRETEAFF

V: TRBV5-1
J: TRBJ2-1
D: TRBD2
size: -
DNA: TGCGCCAGCTCAAGGGCGGGGGAGTGGTACAATGAGCAGTTCTTC
CDR3: CASSRAGEWYNEQFF

V: TRBV27
J: TRBJ1-2
D: TRBD1
size: -
DNA: TGTGCCAGCAGTTCCCTGGGACAGGGGAACTATGGCTACACCTTC
CDR3: CASSSLGQGNYGYTF

V: TRBV6-5
J: TRBJ2-2
D: TRBD2
size: once
DNA: TGTGCCAGCAGACTAGCGGGGGGCCTGGCCGGGGAGCTGTTTTTT
CDR3: CASRLAGGLAGELFF

V: TRBV27
J: TRBJ2-1
D: TRBD2
size: -
DNA: TGTGCCAGCAGTTTAAGTAGCGGGAGTATATACAATGAGCAGTTCTTC
CDR3: CASSLSSGSIYNEQFF

V: TRBV9
J: TRBJ1-1
D: -
size: -
DNA: TGTGCCAGCAGCTTAACAGGTTACACTGAAGCTTTCTTT
CDR3: CASSLTGYTEAFF

V: TRBV19
J: TRBJ1-4
D: TRBD1
size: once
DNA: TGTGCCAGTAGTATAGACGGGACAGGCAGTGATGAAAAACTGTTTTTT
CDR3: CASSIDGTGSDEKLFF

V: TRBV27
J: TRBJ1-6
D: TRBD1
size: -
DNA: TGTGCCAGCAGCTACCGGGACAGGGGTAATTCACCCCTCCACTTT
CDR3: CASSYRDRGNSPLHF

V: TRBV11-3
J: TRBJ2-7
D: TRBD1
size: -
DNA: TGTGCCAGCAGCCCCGGGACAGGGGGCAGGTACGAGCAGTACTTC
CDR3: CASSPGTGGRYEQYF

V: TRBV30
J: TRBJ2-2
D: -
size: -
DNA: TGTGCCTGGATCTCTGGACAGAGGTCCACCGGGGAGCTGTTTTTT
CDR3: CAWISGQRSTGELFF

V: TRBV7-2
J: TRBJ2-5
D: TRBD2
size: -
DNA: TGTGCCAGCAGCCTAATAGCGGGATCGGGTGAGACCCAGTACTTC
CDR3: CASSLIAGSGETQYF

V: TRBV6-1
J: TRBJ2-1
D: -
size: -
DNA: TGTGCCAGCAGTGAAGCCACTTCCCTATCCTACAATGAGCAGTTCTTC
CDR3: CASSEATSLSYNEQFF

V: TRBV14
J: TRBJ1-1
D: -
size: few
DNA: TGTGCCAGCAGCCAATCTAGAGGGTACACTGAAGCTTTCTTT
CDR3: CASSQSRGYTEAFF

V: TRBV7-9
J: TRBJ1-3
D: TRBD1
size: -
DNA: TGTGCCAGTACTCCCAGGGGGGAGGCGGAAGGAAACACCATATATTTT
CDR3: CASTPRGEAEGNTIYF

V: TRBV11-3
J: TRBJ2-1
D: -
size: -
DNA: TGTGCCAGCAGCTTGCAGGTTCGCGATGAGCAGTTCTTC
CDR3: CASSLQVRDEQFF

V: TRBV19
J: TRBJ1-4
D: -
size: -
DNA: TGTGCCAGTGAGGATAAGCGGGGCGCAACTAATGAAAAACTGTTTTTT
CDR3: CASEDKRGATNEKLFF

V: TRBV7-2
J: TRBJ2-5
D: -
size: -
DNA: TGTGCCAGCAGCCGCCGGAGCGGGACAGGCCAAGAGACCCAGTACTTC
CDR3: CASSRRSGTGQETQYF